Described below is a single T cell receptor beta chain sequence and its context. The clone's antigen remains unknown. The sequencer listed for this sample is NextSeq 550. The Human TCR Profiling Kit (MiLaboratory) was used to prepare UMI-labeled 5' RACE TRB cDNA libraries. cDNA synthesis used the entire amount of extracted RNA, and PCR amplification then used the entire amount of cDNA produced. Libraries were prepared in parallel using an identical number of PCR cycles. The authors processed their data as follows. With a requirement of at least two reads per UMI, MIGEC and MiXCR extracted about 50,000 +/- 10,000 unique UMI-labeled TRB cDNA molecules per library. Each library averaged approximately 40,000 +/- 10,000 functional in-frame TRB CDR3 nucleotide clonotypes without stop codons. After downsampling to 5000 UMI-labeled TRB molecules per sample, diversity metrics, including normalized Shannon-Wiener and Chao1, were computed in VDJtools. VDJtools was used to calculate clonotype-size-weighted physicochemical properties of the central five CDR3 residues, namely interaction energy, strength, volume and Kidera factor 4. TCRdb reprocessed the reads, so every CDR3 protein sequence counts as one entry and DNA is not shown. The authors' filters were not applied to this entry. The sample's table covers tens of thousands of distinct CDR3 sequences. The ten biggest clones cover about a quarter of the sample.

Each CD8+ T cell subset was flow-sorted in triplicate, and 250,000 to 300,000 cells per subset were placed directly into RLT lysis buffer. Peripheral blood mononuclear cells were isolated from buffy coats by standard density gradient centrifugation. Total RNA was extracted from sorted cells using an RNeasy Mini Kit. This record belongs to a study of CXCR3-negative and CXCR3-positive naive CD8 T cells (dated by TCRdb to about 2019). A note on the overall study: In total, roughly 140 million TRB reads were obtained, corresponding to roughly 1.5 +/- 0.3 million reads per library. Diversity and physicochemical repertoire analyses covered under twelve donors pooled from two independent experiments. For the TRBV-TRBJ cluster analysis, the naive subsets came from 5 or 6 donors, while the memory cells came from 3 donors.

What the authors observed across the whole study: Similar TRBV-TRBJ usage was shown by naive CXCR3-negative and CXCR3-positive cells from the same donor, whereas distinct patterns were shown by memory cells. CXCR3 expression partially decreased after cryopreservation, so most assays used freshly isolated PBMCs. Because surface CD5, which is linked to self-reactivity in mice, was comparable between the naive subsets, TCR interaction strength was also inferred from the physicochemical properties of TRB CDR3s. Both naive subsets had comparably high repertoire diversity, while memory CD8+ T cells had much lower repertoire diversity.

The sequenced sample consisted of memory CD8+ T cells from blood. The intended sense of this specimen's cell subset or site label: conventional CD8+ memory T cells (TMEM), sorted as controls. This clonotype originated in a human donor in good health. Some clones in this sample may be carry-over from other donors' samples.

The CDR3 here reads CASSLGANTGSSYNEQFF. The sequence joins TRBV5-1 to TRBJ2-1; the D call of TRBD2 rests on TCRdb alone, since no DNA is present to check it. From cysteine to phenylalanine, the CDR3 is 18 amino acids long. No DNA sequence was recorded. Reading the germline V gene gives CDR1 SGHRS and CDR2 YFSETQ. The variable domain in full, with residues beyond the CDR3 obtained from the reference TRBV5-1 and TRBJ2-1 genes, is KAGVTQTPRYLIKTRGQQVTLSCSPISGHRSVSWYQQTPGQGLQFLFEYFSETQRNKGNFPGRFSGRQFSNSRSEMNVSTLELGDSALYLCASSLGANTGSSYNEQFFGPGTRLTVL.